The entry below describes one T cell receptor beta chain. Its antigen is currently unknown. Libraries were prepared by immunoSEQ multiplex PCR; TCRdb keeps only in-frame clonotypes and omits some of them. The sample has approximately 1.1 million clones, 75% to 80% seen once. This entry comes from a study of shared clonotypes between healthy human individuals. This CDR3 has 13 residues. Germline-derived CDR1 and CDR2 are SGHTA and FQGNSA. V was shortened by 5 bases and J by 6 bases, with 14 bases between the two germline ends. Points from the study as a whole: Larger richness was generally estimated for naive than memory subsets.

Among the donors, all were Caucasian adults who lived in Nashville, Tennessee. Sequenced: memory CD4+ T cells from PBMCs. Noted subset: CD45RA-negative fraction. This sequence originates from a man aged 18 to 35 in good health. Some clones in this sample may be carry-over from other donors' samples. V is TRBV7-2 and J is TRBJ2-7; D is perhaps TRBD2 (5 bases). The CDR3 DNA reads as TGTGCCAGCAGCCTCAAGAGGGCCTCCGAGCAGTACTTC. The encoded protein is CASSLKRASEQYF.